This T cell receptor beta chain is from a study of blood T cell repertoires in COVID-19 (dated by TCRdb to the early 2020s). With respect to the entire study: The collaborator samples originated in the United States, Italy and Spain and spanned the acute and convalescent phases of COVID-19. The material from the prospective study consisted of cDNA or gDNA derived from T cells, B-cell-depleted T cells, or PBMCs. Deeply sampled blood TCRbeta repertoires from subjects exposed to, actively infected with, or recovered from COVID-19 were included in the dataset. The repertoires were released in a freely available public database meant as a resource for research on the immune response to SARS-CoV-2. The samples were drawn from two sources: the first 160 participants of the ongoing ImmuneRACE study, and some 1,300 subjects contributed by 6 global collaborators. Sample metadata almost always included a de-identified subject ID, COVID-19 status, age in years and sex. Where HLA class I and class II types were available, the types were taken from metadata supplied by the sample provider, not from assay-based typing. Broader findings and caveats from the paper: How much clinical and demographic metadata was included differed by source and by participant, and the metadata was provided uncurated.

TCRbeta CDR3 regions were amplified from genomic DNA by means of the immunoSEQ Assay, a bias-controlled multiplex PCR. Per the original workflow: The number of nucleated cells in each sample was estimated by amplification of reference gene primers within the assay. Sequence reads were collapsed and filtered to measure the absolute abundance of every unique TCRbeta CDR3 rearrangement. Productive Simpson clonality was computed per sample as the square root of Simpson's diversity index over productive rearrangements. Sourced from immuneACCESS, this table was stored by TCRdb with only in-frame sequences that have V and J called. A share of the clones is absent; for the studies checked, an unresolved V gene accounts for under half, and the remainder has no known explanation. Clonal size and the V and J genes are those of that table, whereas D and trimming came from the DNA. The sample includes 350,000 to 400,000 clones, with roughly nine tenths observed a single time. In total, the top ten clones hold 0.9% to 1.1% of the sample.

In the prospective study, participants were roughly 18 to 89 years old, resided in 24 geographic areas of the United States, and were enrolled through a virtual design. Cohort assignment in the prospective study relied on participant-reported clinical history from a screening survey and a study questionnaire. For ImmuneRACE Cohort 3, a participant was defined as recovered based on two consecutive negative NP/OP PCR tests, clearance by a healthcare professional, or resolution of symptoms. Mobile phlebotomists in the prospective study collected whole blood, serum and a nasopharyngeal or oropharyngeal swab from every participant. Over an approximately 2-month period, participants in the prospective study had the option of providing additional blood draws and questionnaires. Before DNA extraction, prospective study blood samples were shipped either frozen or at room temperature. Details on this clone: No antigen is known for it. Base quality data are lacking; no much larger clone is found one base away.

Clipping removes 3 bases from V and 8 bases from J, with 5 as the unmatched junction base count. Based on the germline V gene, the CDR1 and CDR2 sequences are MNHEY and SVGEGT. CDR3 length: 15 amino acids, cysteine to phenylalanine. CDR3 DNA is the only sequence kept; it has 45 bases, read in frame from the first base. Sequenced sample: PBMCs or T cells enriched from blood (not recorded which). This receptor was taken from a young man who had recovered from COVID-19. The sequence links TRBV6-2 or TRBV6-3 to TRBJ2-1; TRBD2 aligns with 12 central bases. The CDR3 protein is CASSYLTSGGYEQFF. The nucleotide sequence reads TGTGCCAGCAGTTATTTAACTAGCGGGGGGTATGAGCAGTTCTTC.